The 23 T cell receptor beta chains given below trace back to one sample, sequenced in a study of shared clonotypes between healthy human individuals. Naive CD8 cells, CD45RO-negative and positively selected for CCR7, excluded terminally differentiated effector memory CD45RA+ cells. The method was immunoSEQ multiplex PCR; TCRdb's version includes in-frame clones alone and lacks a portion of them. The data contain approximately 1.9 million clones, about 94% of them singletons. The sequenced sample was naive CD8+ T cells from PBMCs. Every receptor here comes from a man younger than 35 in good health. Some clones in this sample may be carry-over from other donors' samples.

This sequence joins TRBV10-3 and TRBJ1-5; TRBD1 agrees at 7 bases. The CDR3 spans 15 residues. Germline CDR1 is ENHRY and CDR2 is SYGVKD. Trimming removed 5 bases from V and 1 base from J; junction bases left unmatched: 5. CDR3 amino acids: CAISLQGPSNQPQHF. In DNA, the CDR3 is TGTGCCATCAGTCTACAGGGGCCAAGCAATCAGCCCCAGCATTTT.

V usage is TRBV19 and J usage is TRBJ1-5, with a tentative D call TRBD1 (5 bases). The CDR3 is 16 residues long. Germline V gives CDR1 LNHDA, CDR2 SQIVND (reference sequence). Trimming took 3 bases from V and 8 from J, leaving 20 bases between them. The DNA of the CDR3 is TGTGCCAGTAGTATTTCGTGGGGGGTGGATTTGGAGCCCCAGCATTTT. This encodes CASSISWGVDLEPQHF. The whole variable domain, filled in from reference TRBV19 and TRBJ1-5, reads DGGITQSPKYLFRKEGQNVTLSCEQNLNHDAMYWYRQDPGQGLRLIYYSQIVNDFQKGDIAEGYSVSREKKESFPLTVTSAQKNPTAFYLCASSISWGVDLEPQHFGDGTRLSIL.

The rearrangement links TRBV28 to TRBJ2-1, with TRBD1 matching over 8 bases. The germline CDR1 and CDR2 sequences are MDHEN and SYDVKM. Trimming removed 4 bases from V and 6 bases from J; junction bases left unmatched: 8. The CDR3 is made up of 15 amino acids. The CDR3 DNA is TGTGCCAGCAGTTCGTACAGGGGGAAATTCAATGAGCAGTTCTTC. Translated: CASSSYRGKFNEQFF.

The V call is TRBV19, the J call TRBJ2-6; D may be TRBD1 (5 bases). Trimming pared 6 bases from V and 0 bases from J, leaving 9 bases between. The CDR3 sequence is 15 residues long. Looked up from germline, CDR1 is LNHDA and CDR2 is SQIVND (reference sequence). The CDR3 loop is CASRARASGANVLTF. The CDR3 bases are TGTGCCAGTAGGGCCAGGGCCTCTGGGGCCAACGTCCTGACTTTC.

The CDR3 sequence is CASSFAGAYTGELFF. CDR3 bases: TGTGCCAGCAGCTTCGCGGGTGCATATACCGGGGAGCTGTTTTTT. This chain connects TRBV27 to TRBJ2-2, with a possible D match to TRBD2 (5 bases). CDR1 and CDR2 (germline): MNHEY, SMNVEV (reference sequence). V shed 6 bases and J shed 5 bases, with 16 bases lying between them. The CDR3 sequence is 15 residues long.

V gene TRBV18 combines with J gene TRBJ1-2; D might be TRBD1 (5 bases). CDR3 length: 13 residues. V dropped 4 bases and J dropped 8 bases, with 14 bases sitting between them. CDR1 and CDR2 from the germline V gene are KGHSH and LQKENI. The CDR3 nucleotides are TGTGCCAGCTCACATCGGGGCGCGGAAGGCTACACCTTC. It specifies CASSHRGAEGYTF.

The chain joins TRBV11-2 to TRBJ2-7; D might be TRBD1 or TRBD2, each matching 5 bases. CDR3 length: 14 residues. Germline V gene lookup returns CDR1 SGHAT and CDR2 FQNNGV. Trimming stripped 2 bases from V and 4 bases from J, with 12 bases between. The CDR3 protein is CASSLIRGGYEQYF. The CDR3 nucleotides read TGTGCCAGCAGCTTAATACGTGGGGGATACGAGCAGTACTTC.

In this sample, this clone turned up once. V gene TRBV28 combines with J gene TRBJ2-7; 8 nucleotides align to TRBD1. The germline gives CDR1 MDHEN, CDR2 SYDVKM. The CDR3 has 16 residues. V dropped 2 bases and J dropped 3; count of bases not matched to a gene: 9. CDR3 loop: CASSLKSRTGYYEQYF. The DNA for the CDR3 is TGTGCCAGCAGTTTAAAATCCCGGACAGGGTACTACGAGCAGTACTTC.

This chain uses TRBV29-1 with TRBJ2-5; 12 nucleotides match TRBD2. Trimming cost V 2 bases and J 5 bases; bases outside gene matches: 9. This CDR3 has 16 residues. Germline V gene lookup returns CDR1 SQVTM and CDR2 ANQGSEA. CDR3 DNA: TGCAGCGTTGAAAGGCTAGCGGGAGGGCGGGGGGAGACCCAGTACTTC. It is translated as CSVERLAGGRGETQYF.

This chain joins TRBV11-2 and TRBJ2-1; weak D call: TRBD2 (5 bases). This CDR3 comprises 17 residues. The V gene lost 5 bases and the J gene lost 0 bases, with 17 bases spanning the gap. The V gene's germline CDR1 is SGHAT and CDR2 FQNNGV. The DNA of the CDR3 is TGTGCCAGCAGCCGCACGGAGGCAGTAAGCTCCTACAATGAGCAGTTCTTC. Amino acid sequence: CASSRTEAVSSYNEQFF.

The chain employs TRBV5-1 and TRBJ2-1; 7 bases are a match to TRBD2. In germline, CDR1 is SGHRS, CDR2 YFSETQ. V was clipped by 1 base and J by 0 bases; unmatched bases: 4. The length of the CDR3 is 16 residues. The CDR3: CASSLRAGASYNEQFF. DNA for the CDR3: TGCGCCAGCAGCTTGAGGGCGGGAGCCTCCTACAATGAGCAGTTCTTC.

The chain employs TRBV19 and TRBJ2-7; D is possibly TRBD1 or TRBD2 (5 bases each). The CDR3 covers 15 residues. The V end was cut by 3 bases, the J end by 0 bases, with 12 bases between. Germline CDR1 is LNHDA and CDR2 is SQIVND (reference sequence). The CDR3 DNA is TGTGCCAGTAGTATCAGGGACGCCAACTCCTACGAGCAGTACTTC. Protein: CASSIRDANSYEQYF.

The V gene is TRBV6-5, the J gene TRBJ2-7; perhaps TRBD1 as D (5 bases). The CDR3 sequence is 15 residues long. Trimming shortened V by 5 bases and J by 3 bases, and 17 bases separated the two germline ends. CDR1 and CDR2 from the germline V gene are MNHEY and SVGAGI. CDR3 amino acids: CASSIRQSVSYEQYF. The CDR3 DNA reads TGTGCCAGCAGTATAAGACAGTCAGTAAGCTACGAGCAGTACTTC.

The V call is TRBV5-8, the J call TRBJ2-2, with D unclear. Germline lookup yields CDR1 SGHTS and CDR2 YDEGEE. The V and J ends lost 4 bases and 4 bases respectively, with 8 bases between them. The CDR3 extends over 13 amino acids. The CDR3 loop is CASSPYTTGELFF. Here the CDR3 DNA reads TGTGCCAGCAGCCCATACACCACCGGGGAGCTGTTTTTT.

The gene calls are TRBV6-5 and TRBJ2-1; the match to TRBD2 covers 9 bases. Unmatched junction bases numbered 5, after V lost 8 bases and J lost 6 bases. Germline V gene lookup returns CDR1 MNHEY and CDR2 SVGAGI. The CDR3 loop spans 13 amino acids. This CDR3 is CASGGTSRNEQFF. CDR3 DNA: TGTGCCAGCGGAGGGACTAGCCGCAATGAGCAGTTCTTC.

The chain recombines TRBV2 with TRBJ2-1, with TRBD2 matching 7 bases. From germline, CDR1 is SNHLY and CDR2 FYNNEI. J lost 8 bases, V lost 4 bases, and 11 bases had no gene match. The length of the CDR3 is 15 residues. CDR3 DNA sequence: TGTGCCAGCAGTGTTGAGGGGAGGGCTTGGGATGAGCAGTTCTTC. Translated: CASSVEGRAWDEQFF. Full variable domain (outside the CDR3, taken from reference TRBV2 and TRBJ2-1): EPEVTQTPSHQVTQMGQEVILRCVPISNHLYFYWYRQILGQKVEFLVSFYNNEISEKSEIFDDQFSVERPDGSNFTLKIRSTKLEDSAMYFCASSVEGRAWDEQFFGPGTRLTVL.

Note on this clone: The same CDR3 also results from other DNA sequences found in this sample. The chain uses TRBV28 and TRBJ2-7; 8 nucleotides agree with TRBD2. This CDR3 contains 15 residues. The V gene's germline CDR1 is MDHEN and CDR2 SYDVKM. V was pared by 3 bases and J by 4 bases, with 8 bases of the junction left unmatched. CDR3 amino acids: CASSFPSGGSYEQYF. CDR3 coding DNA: TGTGCCAGCAGTTTCCCCTCGGGAGGGAGTTACGAGCAGTACTTC.

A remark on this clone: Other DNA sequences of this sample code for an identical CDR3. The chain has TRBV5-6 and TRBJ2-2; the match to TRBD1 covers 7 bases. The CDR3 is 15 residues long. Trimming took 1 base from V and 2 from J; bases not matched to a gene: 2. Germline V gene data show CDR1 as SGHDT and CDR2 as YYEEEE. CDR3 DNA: TGTGCCAGCAGCTTGCCAGGGGGAAACACCGGGGAGCTGTTTTTT. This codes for CASSLPGGNTGELFF.

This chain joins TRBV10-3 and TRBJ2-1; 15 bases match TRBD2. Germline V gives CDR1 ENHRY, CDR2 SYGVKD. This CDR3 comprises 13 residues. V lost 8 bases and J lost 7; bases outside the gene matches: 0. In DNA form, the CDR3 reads TGTGCCATCGGACTAGCGGGAGGGAATGAGCAGTTCTTC. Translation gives CAIGLAGGNEQFF.

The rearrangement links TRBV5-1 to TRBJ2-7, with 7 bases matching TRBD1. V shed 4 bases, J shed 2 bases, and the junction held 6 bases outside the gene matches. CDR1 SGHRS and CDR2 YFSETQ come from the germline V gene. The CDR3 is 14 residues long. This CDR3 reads CASSLGTAPYEQYF. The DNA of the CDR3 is TGCGCCAGCAGCCTTGGGACAGCGCCCTACGAGCAGTACTTC.

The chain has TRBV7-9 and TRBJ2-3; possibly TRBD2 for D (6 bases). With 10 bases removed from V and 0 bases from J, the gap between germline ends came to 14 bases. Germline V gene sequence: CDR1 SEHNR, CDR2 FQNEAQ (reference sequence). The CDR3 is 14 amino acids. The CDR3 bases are TGTGCCACAAAAGGAGGGCCTAGCACAGATACGCAGTATTTT. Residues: CATKGGPSTDTQYF.

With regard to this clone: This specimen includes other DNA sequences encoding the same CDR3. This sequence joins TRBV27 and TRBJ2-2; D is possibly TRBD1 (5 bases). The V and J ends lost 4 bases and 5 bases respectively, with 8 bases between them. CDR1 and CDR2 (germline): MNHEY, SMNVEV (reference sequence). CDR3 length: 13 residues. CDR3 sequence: CASSSGRTGELFF. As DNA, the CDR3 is TGTGCCAGCAGTTCAGGGCGAACCGGGGAGCTGTTTTTT.

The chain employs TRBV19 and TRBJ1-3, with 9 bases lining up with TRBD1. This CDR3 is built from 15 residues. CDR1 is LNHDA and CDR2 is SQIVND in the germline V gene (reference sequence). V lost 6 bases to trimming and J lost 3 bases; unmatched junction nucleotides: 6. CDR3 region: CASRVDRGNGNTIYF. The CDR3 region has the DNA TGTGCCAGTAGGGTCGACAGGGGGAATGGAAACACCATATATTTT. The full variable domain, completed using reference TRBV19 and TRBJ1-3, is DGGITQSPKYLFRKEGQNVTLSCEQNLNHDAMYWYRQDPGQGLRLIYYSQIVNDFQKGDIAEGYSVSREKKESFPLTVTSAQKNPTAFYLCASRVDRGNGNTIYFGEGSWLTVV.